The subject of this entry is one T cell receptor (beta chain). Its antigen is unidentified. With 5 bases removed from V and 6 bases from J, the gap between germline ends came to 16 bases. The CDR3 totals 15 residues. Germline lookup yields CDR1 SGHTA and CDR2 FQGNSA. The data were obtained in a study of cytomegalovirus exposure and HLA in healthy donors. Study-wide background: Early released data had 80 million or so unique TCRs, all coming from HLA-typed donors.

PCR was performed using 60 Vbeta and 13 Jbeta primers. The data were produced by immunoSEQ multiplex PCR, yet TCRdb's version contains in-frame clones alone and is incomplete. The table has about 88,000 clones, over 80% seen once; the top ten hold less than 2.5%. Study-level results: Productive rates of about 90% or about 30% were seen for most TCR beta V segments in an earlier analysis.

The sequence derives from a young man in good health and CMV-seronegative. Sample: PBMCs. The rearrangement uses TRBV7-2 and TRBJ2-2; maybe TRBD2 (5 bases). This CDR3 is CASSKRAGQAGELFF. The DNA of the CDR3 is TGTGCCAGCAGCAAAAGGGCGGGTCAGGCCGGGGAGCTGTTTTTT.